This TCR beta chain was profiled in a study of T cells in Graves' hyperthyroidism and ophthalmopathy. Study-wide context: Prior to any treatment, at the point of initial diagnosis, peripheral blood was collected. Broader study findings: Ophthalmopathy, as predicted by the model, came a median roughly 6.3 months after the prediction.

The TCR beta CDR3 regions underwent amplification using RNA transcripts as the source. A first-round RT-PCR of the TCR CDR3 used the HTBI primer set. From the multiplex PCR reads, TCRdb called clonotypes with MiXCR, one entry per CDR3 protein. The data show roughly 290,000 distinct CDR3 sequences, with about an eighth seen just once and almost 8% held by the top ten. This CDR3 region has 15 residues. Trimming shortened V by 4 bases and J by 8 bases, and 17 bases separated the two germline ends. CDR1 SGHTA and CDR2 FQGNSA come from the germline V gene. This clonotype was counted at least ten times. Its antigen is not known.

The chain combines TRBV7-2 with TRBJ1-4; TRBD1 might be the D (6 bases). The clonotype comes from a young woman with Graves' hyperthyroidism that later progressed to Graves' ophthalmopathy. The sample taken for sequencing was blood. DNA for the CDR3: TGTGCCAGCAGCTCCCGAGGGGGTGCTTCAGAAAAACTGTTTTTT. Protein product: CASSSRGGASEKLFF.